The rows below give T cell receptor beta chains drawn from one sample of a study of blood T cell repertoires in COVID-19. Sequenced by immunoSEQ multiplex PCR; TCRdb stores in-frame clones only, minus some. The table lists tens of thousands of clones, 70% to 90% of them singletons, with nearly 25% in the top ten. Sample: peripheral blood. These receptors were obtained from a human donor with active COVID-19. The donor label of this sample is uncertain. The CDR3 runs from the conserved cysteine through the conserved F or W. The D gene is left open where the match is weak. For some rows the clone size is stated as once, few or many, or as a class when expanded; others skip it.

clone_size d_call j_call v_call cdr3_nt cdr3_aa
- TRBD1 TRBJ2-7 TRBV28 TGTGCCAGCACCACAGGGGGCGGTCGGGTCGAGCAGTACTTC CASTTGGGRVEQYF
- TRBD2 TRBJ2-5 TRBV29-1 TGCAGCGTCCGACTAGCGAGGGAGACCCAGTACTTC CSVRLARETQYF
few TRBD1 TRBJ2-1 TRBV19 TGTGCCAGTACCCGCGGACAGGGGAATGAGCAGTTCTTC CASTRGQGNEQFF
- - TRBJ2-6 TRBV7-9 TGTGCCAGCAGCCAATCTGGGGCCAACGTCCTGACTTTC CASSQSGANVLTF
few - TRBJ2-3 TRBV7-9 TGTGCCAGCAGCCTGCAGGGCTCCACAGATACGCAGTATTTT CASSLQGSTDTQYF
once - TRBJ2-7 TRBV19 TGTGCCAGTAGTATAAGTCGGGTGACCTACGAGCAGTACTTC CASSISRVTYEQYF
- TRBD1 TRBJ2-5 TRBV18 TGTGCCAGCTCACCAGACCTCGGACAGGCGATGCAAGAGACCCAGTACTTC CASSPDLGQAMQETQYF
- - TRBJ1-1 TRBV19 TGTGCCAGTAGTACCAGGGTTTCGAACACTGAAGCTTTCTTT CASSTRVSNTEAFF
- TRBD2 TRBJ2-3 TRBV5-4 TGTGCCAGCAGCTTAAGGAGCGGGAGGGCCGGCGGCACAGATACGCAGTATTTT CASSLRSGRAGGTDTQYF
few - TRBJ2-7 TRBV6-5 TGTGCCAGCAGTCAGACAGACTTTTACGAGCAGTACTTC CASSQTDFYEQYF
- - TRBJ2-7 TRBV7-6 TGTGCCAGCAGCTTAGCTAGCAGTCAGTCCTACGAGCAGTACTTC CASSLASSQSYEQYF
once - TRBJ1-1 TRBV28 TGTGCCAGCAGTTTAAAGTTCCGGAAGGAGGGGAGTTTGGACACTGAAGCTTTCTTT CASSLKFRKEGSLDTEAFF
once - TRBJ2-7 TRBV3-1/TRBV3-2 TGTGCCAGCAGCCAAGAAGTATGGAGGGGAACCTACGAGCAGTACTTC CASSQEVWRGTYEQYF
- TRBD1 TRBJ2-2 TRBV7-3 TGTGCCAGCAGCGCGACAGGGGGCATCACTCCCGGGGAGCTGTTTTTT CASSATGGITPGELFF
- - TRBJ1-2 TRBV5-4 TGTGCCAGCACTCCCCGGGGGGGCCTTCAAGGCTACACCTTC CASTPRGGLQGYTF